This TCR beta chain originates from a study of CD8 T cells in Susac syndrome. The multiple sclerosis control group consisted of treatment-naive patients whose relapsing-remitting disease, which was either stable or active, fulfilled revised McDonald criteria. RNA in amounts of roughly 0.45 to 1 ug was reverse transcribed with random hexamers. An immunoSEQ multiplex PCR generated amplified TCR beta CDR3 products spanning 54 Vbeta and 13 Jbeta. In TCRdb, the immunoSEQ multiplex PCR reads were re-called with MiXCR into one record per CDR3 protein. Of 150,000 to 200,000 distinct CDR3 sequences in the sample, approximately 93% were seen once. This CDR3 is 14 amino acids long. Germline CDR1 reads SGHTA; CDR2 reads FQGNSA. The trim removed 3 bases at V and 5 bases at J, leaving 1 base unmatched.

The material sequenced was CD4+ T cells from PBMCs. This chain connects TRBV7-2 to TRBJ2-3, with 11 bases that match TRBD2. This clonotype originated in a human donor with multiple sclerosis. The CDR3 DNA reads as TGTGCCAGCAGCTTTAGCGGGAGGGTAGATACGCAGTATTTT. This gives the protein CASSFSGRVDTQYF.